This TCR beta chain derives from a study of cytomegalovirus exposure and HLA in healthy donors. General study findings and limits: It was in a later analysis that TCR association rates were seen to vary by HLA locus, highest for DRB1 and lowest for HLA-C. Across donors, presence/absence analyses took sequencing depth to be roughly uniform. A later analysis, which compared TCR beta chains of equal frequency, found the HLA-associated ones more clonally expanded.

With respect to this clone: Its antigen is still unknown.

The primer mix had 60 Vbeta and 13 Jbeta primers. Authors' methods: Among the unique TCR beta chains that a later analysis counted, roughly 80 million in all, 9.5 million to 12 million were shared. TCRdb's copy holds only in-frame clones and misses some; the assay was immunoSEQ multiplex PCR. The D gene and trimming were derived from the DNA, and the V and J assignments and clone size from that table. In the table there are 150,000 to 200,000 clones, 70% to 90% of which are singletons. Germline V gene lookup returns CDR1 SQVTM and CDR2 ANQGSEA. CDR3 length: 13 amino acids. Deletions cut 5 bases from V and 3 bases from J, with 10 bases between.

The J gene is TRBJ1-4, the V gene TRBV29-1; TRBD1 is a possible D gene (6 bases). The clonotype was recovered from a man aged 18 to 35 in good health and CMV-seropositive. The specimen was PBMCs. The CDR3 reads CSVQQGANEKLFF. The CDR3 region has the DNA TGCAGCGTTCAACAGGGAGCTAATGAAAAACTGTTTTTT.